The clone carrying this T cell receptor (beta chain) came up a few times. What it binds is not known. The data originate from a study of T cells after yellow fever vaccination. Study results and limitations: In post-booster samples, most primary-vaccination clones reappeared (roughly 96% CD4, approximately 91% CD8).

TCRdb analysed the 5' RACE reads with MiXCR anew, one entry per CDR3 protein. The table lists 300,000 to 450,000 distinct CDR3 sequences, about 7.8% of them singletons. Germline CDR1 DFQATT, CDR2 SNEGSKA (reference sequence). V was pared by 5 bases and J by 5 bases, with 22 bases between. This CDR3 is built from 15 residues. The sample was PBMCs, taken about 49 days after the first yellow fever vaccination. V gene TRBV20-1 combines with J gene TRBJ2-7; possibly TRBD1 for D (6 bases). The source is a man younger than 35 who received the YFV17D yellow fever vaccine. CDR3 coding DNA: TGCAGTGCTTTGGGGAACAGGGTGAGGATGAACGAGCAGTACTTC. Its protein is CSALGNRVRMNEQYF.